A single sample gave rise to the 25 T cell receptor beta chains below, sequenced in a study of regulatory T cells in long-lasting Graves disease. Documented time point: newly diagnosed GD, antithyroid drugs for less than 3 months. The TCR library was prepared using RNA isolated from PBMCs. Building the TCR beta libraries relied on iRepertoire HTBI primers, and CDR3 regions underwent Arm-PCR. TCRdb re-analysed the multiplex PCR reads in MiXCR, keeping a single row per CDR3 protein. The table shows hundreds of thousands of distinct CDR3 sequences, with about a sixth occurring only once. Sample: peripheral blood mononuclear cells (PBMCs), taken at new diagnosis, from a patient treated with antithyroid drugs. The receptors shown here come from a female donor with Graves disease.

This clonotype was detected many times. This rearrangement joins TRBV12-3 or TRBV12-4 to TRBJ2-5; 10 bases are a match to TRBD2. There are 16 residues in the CDR3. After removal of 5 bases from V and 7 bases from J, the junction contained 13 bases not matched to a gene. The CDR3 loop reads CASSNSGRHPEVTQYF. CDR3 bases: TGTGCCAGCAGTAATAGCGGGAGGCACCCTGAAGTGACCCAGTACTTC.

This clonotype has a count of ten or more. The genes are TRBV7-9 and TRBJ2-3; TRBD1 matches at 10 bases. V lost 5 bases, J lost 8 bases, and 7 bases stayed unmatched. Per the germline V gene, CDR1 is SEHNR and CDR2 is FQNEAQ (reference sequence). CDR3 length: 14 residues. The CDR3 is CASSPGTGESTQYF. CDR3 coding DNA: TGTGCCAGCAGCCCCGGGACAGGGGAATCTACGCAGTATTTT.

Many counts were recorded for this clonotype. The V gene is TRBV29-1, the J gene TRBJ2-2; D unclear. From germline, CDR1 is SQVTM and CDR2 ANQGSEA. Between the trimmed V and J ends, which lost 7 bases and 0 bases, there was a span of 15 bases. This CDR3 has 15 amino acids. CDR3 loop: CSAEAAGTNTGELFF. The CDR3 DNA reads TGCAGCGCCGAGGCGGCAGGAACGAACACCGGGGAGCTGTTTTTT.

This clonotype occurred a few times. This rearrangement joins TRBV20-1 to TRBJ2-7; 8 positions agree with TRBD1. Germline V gene sequence: CDR1 DFQATT, CDR2 SNEGSKA (reference sequence). CDR3 length: 18 amino acids. With 2 bases clipped from V and 3 bases from J, the junction kept 18 bases outside the gene matches. CDR3 sequence reads: CSARPRYRGRGTHYEQYF. CDR3 DNA: TGCAGTGCTAGACCAAGATACAGGGGGAGAGGAACCCACTACGAGCAGTACTTC.

Ten or more counts support this clonotype. The rearrangement uses TRBV24-1 and TRBJ2-1, with 11 bases matching TRBD1. The CDR3 contains 17 residues. V gave up 4 bases and J gave up 5 bases; unmatched junction bases: 9. Per germline, CDR1 KGHDR and CDR2 SFDVKD. The CDR3 coding sequence is TGTGCCACCAGTGACGCCGGGACAGGGGGACTTGACAATGAGCAGTTCTTC. Amino acids: CATSDAGTGGLDNEQFF.

This rearrangement joins TRBV6-2 or TRBV6-3 to TRBJ1-1; D gene uncertain. This CDR3 is 16 amino acids long. The V and J ends lost 6 bases and 0 bases respectively, with 17 bases between them. Germline V gene data show CDR1 as MNHEY and CDR2 as SVGEGT. The CDR3 region is CASSRYPDGLNTEAFF. The CDR3 bases are TGTGCCAGCAGCCGTTACCCGGACGGATTGAACACTGAAGCTTTCTTT.

The table lists this clonotype with many counts. This likely comes from a read error, as the CDR3 has no conserved phenylalanine or tryptophan at its end. The V and J genes are TRBV12-3 or TRBV12-4 and TRBJ2-7; D is perhaps TRBD1 or TRBD2 (5 bases each). Trimming pared 4 bases from V and 0 bases from J, leaving 22 bases between. The CDR3 extends over 18 amino acids. This CDR3 is CASSSGAYVAFDSYEQYL. CDR3 nucleotide sequence: TGTGCCAGCAGTTCCGGGGCATACGTAGCATTCGACTCCTACGAGCAGTACCTC.

This clonotype showed up just a few times. V is TRBV7-6 and J is TRBJ1-1; possibly TRBD1 for D (6 bases). Trimming left V 1 base short and J 10 bases short, with 16 bases between. This CDR3 is built from 14 residues. From germline, CDR1 is SGHVS and CDR2 FNYEAQ. The CDR3 loop reads CASSLGGPDRRAFF. The CDR3 DNA reads as TGTGCCAGCAGCTTAGGGGGCCCCGACAGGAGAGCTTTCTTT.

This clonotype has only a few counts. The J gene is TRBJ2-5, the V gene TRBV12-3 or TRBV12-4; 14 nucleotides match TRBD2. Trimming took 4 bases from V and 10 from J; bases not matched to a gene: 5. CDR3 length: 14 residues. CDR3 region: CASSSTSGRANQYF. Written as DNA, the CDR3 is TGTGCCAGCAGTTCGACTAGCGGGAGGGCTAACCAGTACTTC.

This clonotype was recorded many times. The chain employs TRBV12-3 or TRBV12-4 and TRBJ1-4; D possibly corresponds to TRBD1 (5 bases). Trimming stripped 8 bases from V and 8 bases from J, with 12 bases between. This CDR3 contains 12 residues. The CDR3 DNA reads TGTGCCAGCTCCTCTTGGGGCGAAAAACTGTTTTTT. It encodes CASSSWGEKLFF.

The chain combines TRBV20-1 with TRBJ2-7, with D possibly matching TRBD1 (6 bases). Trimming removed 6 bases at V and 2 bases at J, with 17 bases between. Germline V gene sequence: CDR1 DFQATT, CDR2 SNEGSKA (reference sequence). There are 14 residues in the CDR3. The CDR3, as DNA: TGCAGTGCCAGGGCAATGGACAGACCCTACGAGCAGTACTTC. Protein product: CSARAMDRPYEQYF.

This clonotype has ten or more counts. The chain joins TRBV11-3 to TRBJ2-1; 7 nucleotides line up with TRBD2. This CDR3 region has 15 residues. J gave up 2 bases and V 5 bases, and 6 bases lay outside the gene matches. Per the germline V gene, CDR1 is SGHNT and CDR2 is YENEEA. The CDR3 coding sequence is TGTGCCAGCAGCCCGGGACTATCAACCTACAATGAGCAGTTCTTC. It codes for CASSPGLSTYNEQFF. The full variable domain, completed using reference TRBV11-3 and TRBJ2-1, is EAGVVQSPRYKIIEKKQPVAFWCNPISGHNTLYWYLQNLGQGPELLIRYENEEAVDDSQLPKDRFSAERLKGVDSTLKIQPAELGDSAVYLCASSPGLSTYNEQFFGPGTRLTVL.

This clonotype was seen ten or more times. Written as DNA, the CDR3 is TGTGCCAGCAGCCCAGCGGGAGCTAGCACAGATACGCAGTATTTT. As protein: CASSPAGASTDTQYF. This sequence joins TRBV11-2 and TRBJ2-3; 8 positions agree with TRBD2. Unmatched junction bases numbered 4, after V lost 5 bases and J lost 0 bases. This CDR3 has 15 residues. Per germline, CDR1 SGHAT and CDR2 FQNNGV.

In this sample, this clonotype turned up many times. For the CDR3, the DNA is TGTGCCACCAGTGATTGGGACTCCCATGAGCAGTTCTTC. The encoded protein is CATSDWDSHEQFF. This chain uses TRBV24-1 with TRBJ2-1, with D possibly matching TRBD2 (6 bases). This CDR3 contains 13 residues. Germline-derived CDR1 and CDR2 are KGHDR and SFDVKD. Trimming cost V 2 bases and J 8 bases, with 9 bases left between them.

This clonotype was detected only a few times. The DNA for the CDR3 is TGTGCCAGCAGCCAAGAGACCAACTCTGGGGCCAACGTCCTGACTTTC. It codes for CASSQETNSGANVLTF. The chain couples TRBV3-1 to TRBJ2-6, with D unclear. In germline, CDR1 is LGHDT, CDR2 YNNKEL (reference sequence). Trimming pared 0 bases from V and 0 bases from J, leaving 6 bases between. This CDR3 is built from 16 residues.

This clonotype was recorded at least ten times. The rearrangement uses TRBV11-2 and TRBJ1-1; D gene ambiguous. The germline V gene has CDR1 SGHAT and CDR2 FQNNGV. CDR3 size: 14 residues. V lost 5 bases and J 4 bases, leaving 14 bases between the germline ends. CDR3: CASSRVEDLTEAFF. The CDR3 DNA sequence: TGTGCCAGCAGCCGGGTGGAGGATCTCACTGAAGCTTTCTTT.

The chain combines TRBV6-1 with TRBJ1-3; D uncertain. Trimming took off 6 bases at V and 4 bases at J, with 7 bases between the two ends. From germline, CDR1 is MNHNS and CDR2 SASEGT. CDR3 length: 12 residues. The CDR3 bases are TGTGCCAGCAGAAATCACGGAAACACCATATATTTT. It codes for CASRNHGNTIYF.

This clonotype was seen just once. This probably arose from a read error, given a far larger clone one base away. J is TRBJ2-7 and V is TRBV7-2; D is perhaps TRBD1 (6 bases). The J call may be incorrect, as the DNA end agrees better with TRBJ2-1. Germline lookup yields CDR1 SGHTA and CDR2 FQGNSA. The CDR3 is made up of 15 amino acids. In DNA form, the CDR3 reads TGTGCCAGCAGCCGAGCAGGGGACGCCTACAATGAGCAGTTCTTC. Translation gives CASSRAGDAYNEQFF.

This clonotype was seen ten or more times. The chain employs TRBV5-4 and TRBJ2-3; tentative D call: TRBD1 (6 bases). Germline V lookup: CDR1 SGHNT, CDR2 YYREEE (reference sequence). The CDR3 covers 14 residues. Trimming shortened V by 2 bases and J by 4 bases, and 11 bases separated the two germline ends. CDR3: CASSLQGASDTQYF. In nucleotides, the CDR3 is TGTGCCAGCAGCTTACAGGGCGCGTCAGATACGCAGTATTTT.

Concerning this clonotype itself: A much larger clone lies a single base off, so this may be a read error. The chain recombines TRBV18 with TRBJ2-7, with a weak D call TRBD1 (6 bases). This CDR3 has 13 amino acids. V lost 8 bases and J lost 5, with 16 bases in between. The V gene's germline CDR1 is KGHSH and CDR2 LQKENI. In nucleotides, the CDR3 is TGTGCCAGCGCGGCGGGCAGGGACAACGAGCAGTACTTC. Its translation: CASAAGRDNEQYF.

The gene calls are TRBV7-9 and TRBJ1-1; D perhaps matches TRBD1 (5 bases). The CDR3 is 15 residues long. The ends were cut back, 5 bases at V and 0 bases at J, with 13 bases in the middle. Germline V gene lookup returns CDR1 SEHNR and CDR2 FQNEAQ (reference sequence). The CDR3 here is CASSAPRGVNTEAFF. CDR3 nucleotide sequence: TGTGCCAGCAGCGCCCCGAGGGGAGTGAACACTGAAGCTTTCTTT. Full variable domain (rest looked up from reference TRBV7-9 and TRBJ1-1): DTGVSQNPRHKITKRGQNVTFRCDPISEHNRLYWYRQTLGQGPEFLTYFQNEAQLEKSRLLSDRFSAERPKGSFSTLEIQRTEQGDSAMYLCASSAPRGVNTEAFFGQGTRLTVV.

This clonotype was seen only a few times. The chain carries TRBV12-5 and TRBJ1-4; no clear D gene. Trimming removed 3 bases from V and 0 bases from J, with 8 bases in between. Per the germline V gene, CDR1 is LGHNT and CDR2 is FRNRAP. This CDR3 region has 15 residues. The DNA of the CDR3 is TGTGCTAGTGGTTTATCCGTTGCAACTAATGAAAAACTGTTTTTT. This translates into CASGLSVATNEKLFF.

This clonotype was counted ten times or more. J is TRBJ1-2 and V is TRBV27; D possibly corresponds to TRBD1 (6 bases). The CDR3 totals 13 residues. Per the germline V gene, CDR1 is MNHEY and CDR2 is SMNVEV (reference sequence). V was shortened by 5 bases and J by 13 bases, with 20 bases between the two germline ends. The CDR3 reads CASSLGGHIGFTF. As DNA, the CDR3 is TGTGCCAGCAGTCTAGGGGGACATATCGGGTTCACCTTC.

This clonotype showed up many times. One end of the junction varies from germline; a read error may be responsible. The chain joins TRBV5-1 to TRBJ2-3; 13 nucleotides match TRBD2. This CDR3 contains 15 residues. Germline-derived CDR1 and CDR2 are SGHRS and YFSETQ. The CDR3 is CASSLTSGRTDTQYF. CDR3 DNA sequence: TGTGCCAGCAGCTTGACTAGCGGGAGGACAGATACGCAGTATTTT.

The chain combines TRBV19 with TRBJ1-2; D is undetermined. Germline CDR1 and CDR2: LNHDA and SQIVND (reference sequence). Trimming cost V 3 bases and J 9 bases, with 17 bases left between them. This CDR3 comprises 14 residues. The CDR3, as DNA: TGTGCCAGTAGTATTCCGGGAGAGTATGTGAGCTACACCTTC. Its protein is CASSIPGEYVSYTF.